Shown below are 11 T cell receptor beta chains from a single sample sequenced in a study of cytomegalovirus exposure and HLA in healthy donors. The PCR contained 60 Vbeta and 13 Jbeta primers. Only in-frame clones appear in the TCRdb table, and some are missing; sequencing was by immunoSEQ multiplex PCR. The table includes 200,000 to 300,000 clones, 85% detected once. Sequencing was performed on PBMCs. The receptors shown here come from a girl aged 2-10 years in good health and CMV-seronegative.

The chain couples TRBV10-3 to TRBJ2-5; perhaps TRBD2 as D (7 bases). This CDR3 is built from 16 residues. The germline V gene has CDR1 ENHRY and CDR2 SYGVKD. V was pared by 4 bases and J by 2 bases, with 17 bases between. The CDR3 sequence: CAISARGLPPQETQYF. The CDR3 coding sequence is TGTGCCATCAGTGCGCGGGGGCTCCCTCCTCAAGAGACCCAGTACTTC.

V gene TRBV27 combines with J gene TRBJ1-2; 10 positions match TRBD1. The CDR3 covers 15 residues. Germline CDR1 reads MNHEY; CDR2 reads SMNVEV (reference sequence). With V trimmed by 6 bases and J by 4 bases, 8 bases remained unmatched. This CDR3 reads CASRSPGQGLYGYTF. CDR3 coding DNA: TGTGCCAGCAGATCTCCGGGACAGGGGCTCTATGGCTACACCTTC.

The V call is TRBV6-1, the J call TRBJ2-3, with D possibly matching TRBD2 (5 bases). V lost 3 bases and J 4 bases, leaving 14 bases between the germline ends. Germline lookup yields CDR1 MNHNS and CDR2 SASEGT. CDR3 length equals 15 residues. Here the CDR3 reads CASSDRSGTADTQYF. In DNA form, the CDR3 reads TGTGCCAGCAGTGATAGGTCGGGAACGGCAGATACGCAGTATTTT.

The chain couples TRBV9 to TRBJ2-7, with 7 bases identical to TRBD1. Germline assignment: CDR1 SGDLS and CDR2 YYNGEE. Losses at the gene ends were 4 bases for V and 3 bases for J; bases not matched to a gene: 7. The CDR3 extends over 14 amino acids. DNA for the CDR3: TGTGCCAGCAGCCCGCAGGGGGAGTACTACGAGCAGTACTTC. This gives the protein CASSPQGEYYEQYF.

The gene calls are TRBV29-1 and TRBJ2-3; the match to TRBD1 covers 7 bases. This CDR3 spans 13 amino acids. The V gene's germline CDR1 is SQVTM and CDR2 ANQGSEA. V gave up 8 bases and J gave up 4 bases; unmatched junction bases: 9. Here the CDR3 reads CSTRQGAADTQYF. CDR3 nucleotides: TGCAGCACAAGACAGGGAGCGGCAGATACGCAGTATTTT.

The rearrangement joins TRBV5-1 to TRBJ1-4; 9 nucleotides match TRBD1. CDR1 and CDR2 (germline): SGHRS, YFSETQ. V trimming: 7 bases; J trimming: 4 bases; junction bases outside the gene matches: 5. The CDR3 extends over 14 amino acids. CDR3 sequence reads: CASGPGQGNEKLFF. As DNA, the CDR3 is TGCGCCAGCGGACCGGGACAGGGTAATGAAAAACTGTTTTTT.

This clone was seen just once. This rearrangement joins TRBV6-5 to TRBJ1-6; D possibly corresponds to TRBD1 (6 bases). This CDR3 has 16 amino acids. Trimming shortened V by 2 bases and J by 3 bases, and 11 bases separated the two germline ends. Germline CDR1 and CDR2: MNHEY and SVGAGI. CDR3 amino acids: CASSYGGALYNSPLHF. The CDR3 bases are TGTGCCAGCAGTTACGGGGGGGCCCTCTATAATTCACCCCTCCACTTT.

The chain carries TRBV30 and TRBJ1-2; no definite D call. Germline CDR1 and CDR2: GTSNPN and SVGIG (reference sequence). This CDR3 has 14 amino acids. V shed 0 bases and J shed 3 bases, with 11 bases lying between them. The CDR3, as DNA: TGTGCCTGGAGTGTACAAGTGGGAGACTATGGCTACACCTTC. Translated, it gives CAWSVQVGDYGYTF.

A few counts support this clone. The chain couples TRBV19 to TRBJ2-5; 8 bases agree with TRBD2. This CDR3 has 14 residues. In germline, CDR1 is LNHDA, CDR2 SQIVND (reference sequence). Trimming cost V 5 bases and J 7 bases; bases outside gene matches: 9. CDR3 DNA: TGTGCCAGTAGTCCCGGGACTAGTAGTGCGACCCAGTACTTC. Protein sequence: CASSPGTSSATQYF.

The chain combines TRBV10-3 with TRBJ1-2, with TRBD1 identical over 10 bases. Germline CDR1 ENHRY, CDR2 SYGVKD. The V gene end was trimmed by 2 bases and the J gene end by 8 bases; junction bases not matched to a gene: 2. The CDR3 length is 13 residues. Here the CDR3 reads CAISEDRGQGYTF. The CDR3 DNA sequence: TGTGCCATCAGTGAGGACAGGGGGCAGGGCTACACCTTC.

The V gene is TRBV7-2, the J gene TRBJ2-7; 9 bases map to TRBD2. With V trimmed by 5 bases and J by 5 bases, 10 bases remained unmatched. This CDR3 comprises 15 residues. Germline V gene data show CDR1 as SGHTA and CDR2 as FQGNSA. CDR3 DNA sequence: TGTGCCAGCAGCCTCGTGGGCGGGAGGGCCCACGAGCAGTACTTC. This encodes CASSLVGGRAHEQYF.